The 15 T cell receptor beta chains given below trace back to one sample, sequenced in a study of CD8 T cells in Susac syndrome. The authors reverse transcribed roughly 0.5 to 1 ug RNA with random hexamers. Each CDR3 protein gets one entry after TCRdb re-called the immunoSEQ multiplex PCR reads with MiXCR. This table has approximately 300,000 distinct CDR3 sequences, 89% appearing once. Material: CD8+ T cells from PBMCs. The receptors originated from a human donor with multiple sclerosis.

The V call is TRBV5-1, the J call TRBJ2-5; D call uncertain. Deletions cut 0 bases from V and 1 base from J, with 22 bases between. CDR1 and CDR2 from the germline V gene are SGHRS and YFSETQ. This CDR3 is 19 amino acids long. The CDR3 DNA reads TGCGCCAGCAGCTTGGGGTGGGGAAGTCCCCTTGGGATCCAAGAGACCCAGTACTTC. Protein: CASSLGWGSPLGIQETQYF.

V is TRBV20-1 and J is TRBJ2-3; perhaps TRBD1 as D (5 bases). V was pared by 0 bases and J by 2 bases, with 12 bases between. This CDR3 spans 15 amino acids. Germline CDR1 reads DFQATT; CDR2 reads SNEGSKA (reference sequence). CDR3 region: CSARDSGRATDTQYF. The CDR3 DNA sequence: TGCAGTGCTAGAGATTCGGGCAGGGCCACAGATACGCAGTATTTT.

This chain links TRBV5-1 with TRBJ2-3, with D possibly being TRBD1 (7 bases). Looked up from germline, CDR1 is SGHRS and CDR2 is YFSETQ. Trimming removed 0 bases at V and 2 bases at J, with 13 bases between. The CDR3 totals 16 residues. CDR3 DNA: TGCGCCAGCAGCTTGGGTTGGAGGGGGCCCACAGATACGCAGTATTTT. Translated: CASSLGWRGPTDTQYF.

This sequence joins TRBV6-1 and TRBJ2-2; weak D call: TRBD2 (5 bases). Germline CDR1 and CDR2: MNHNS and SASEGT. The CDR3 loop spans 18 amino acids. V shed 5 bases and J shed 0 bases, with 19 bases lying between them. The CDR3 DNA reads TGTGCCAGCAGTCCTGACGCTCTCCCGGGGACGAACACCGGGGAGCTGTTTTTT. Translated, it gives CASSPDALPGTNTGELFF.

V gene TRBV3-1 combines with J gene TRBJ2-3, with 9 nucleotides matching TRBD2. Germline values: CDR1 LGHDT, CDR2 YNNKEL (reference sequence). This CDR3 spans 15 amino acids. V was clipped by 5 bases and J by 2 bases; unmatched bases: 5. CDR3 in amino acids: CASSSSGMYTDTQYF. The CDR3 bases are TGTGCCAGCAGCTCTAGCGGGATGTACACAGATACGCAGTATTTT.

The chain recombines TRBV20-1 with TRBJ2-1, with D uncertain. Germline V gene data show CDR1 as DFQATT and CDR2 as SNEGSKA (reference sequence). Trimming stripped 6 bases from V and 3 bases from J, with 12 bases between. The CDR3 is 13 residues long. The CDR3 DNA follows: TGCAGTGCCCATTGGACCGACTACAATGAGCAGTTCTTC. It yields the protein CSAHWTDYNEQFF.

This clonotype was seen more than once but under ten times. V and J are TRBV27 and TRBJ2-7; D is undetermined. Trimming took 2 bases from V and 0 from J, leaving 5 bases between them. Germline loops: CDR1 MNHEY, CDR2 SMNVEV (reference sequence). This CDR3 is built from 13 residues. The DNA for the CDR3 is TGTGCCAGCAGTTTAACCACCTCCTACGAGCAGTACTTC. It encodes CASSLTTSYEQYF.

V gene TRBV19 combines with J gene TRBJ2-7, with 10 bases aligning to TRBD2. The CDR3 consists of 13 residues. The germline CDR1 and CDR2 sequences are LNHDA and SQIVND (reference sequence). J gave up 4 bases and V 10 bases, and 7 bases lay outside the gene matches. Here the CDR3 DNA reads TGTGCCACCTCAGCGGGGGGGAGTTACGAGCAGTACTTC. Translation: CATSAGGSYEQYF.

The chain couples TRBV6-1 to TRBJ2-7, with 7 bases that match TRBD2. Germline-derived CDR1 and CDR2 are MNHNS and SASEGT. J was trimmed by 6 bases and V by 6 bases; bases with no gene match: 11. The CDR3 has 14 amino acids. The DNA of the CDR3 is TGTGCCAGCAGCCTCGGGACTACCATAATCGAGCAGTACTTC. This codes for CASSLGTTIIEQYF.

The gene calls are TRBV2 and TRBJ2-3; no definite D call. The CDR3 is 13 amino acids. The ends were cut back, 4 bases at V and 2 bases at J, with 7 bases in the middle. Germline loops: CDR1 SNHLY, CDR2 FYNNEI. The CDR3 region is CASSAMATDTQYF. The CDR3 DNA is TGTGCCAGCAGTGCCATGGCCACAGATACGCAGTATTTT.

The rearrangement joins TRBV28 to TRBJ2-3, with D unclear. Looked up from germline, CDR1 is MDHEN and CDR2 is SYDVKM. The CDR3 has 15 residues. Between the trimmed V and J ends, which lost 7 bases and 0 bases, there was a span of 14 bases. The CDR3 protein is CASTLSRTSTDTQYF. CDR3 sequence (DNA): TGTGCCAGCACCCTTAGCCGTACTAGCACAGATACGCAGTATTTT.

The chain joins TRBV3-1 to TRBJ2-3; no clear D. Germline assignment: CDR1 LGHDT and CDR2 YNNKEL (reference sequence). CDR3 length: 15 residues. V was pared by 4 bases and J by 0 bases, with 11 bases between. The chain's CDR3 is CASSPPPPSTDTQYF. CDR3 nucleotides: TGTGCCAGCAGCCCTCCCCCTCCAAGCACAGATACGCAGTATTTT.

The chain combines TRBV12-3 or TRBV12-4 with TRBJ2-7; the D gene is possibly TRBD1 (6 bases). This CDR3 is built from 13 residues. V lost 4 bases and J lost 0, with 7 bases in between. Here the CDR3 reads CASSWGPSYEQYF. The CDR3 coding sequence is TGTGCCAGCAGTTGGGGGCCCTCCTACGAGCAGTACTTC.

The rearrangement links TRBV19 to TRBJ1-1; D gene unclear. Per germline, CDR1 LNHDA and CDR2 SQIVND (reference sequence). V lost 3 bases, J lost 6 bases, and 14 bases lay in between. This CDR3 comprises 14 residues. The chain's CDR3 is CASSMFGFASEAFF. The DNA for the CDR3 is TGTGCCAGTAGTATGTTCGGTTTTGCCTCTGAAGCTTTCTTT.

CDR3: CASSFPGITYEQYF. CDR3 DNA sequence: TGTGCCAGCAGCTTCCCAGGGATTACCTACGAGCAGTACTTC. This chain joins TRBV7-9 and TRBJ2-7; D possibly corresponds to TRBD1 (5 bases). The CDR3 loop spans 14 amino acids. Looked up from germline, CDR1 is SEHNR and CDR2 is FQNEAQ (reference sequence). V lost 3 bases and J 2 bases, leaving 11 bases between the germline ends.